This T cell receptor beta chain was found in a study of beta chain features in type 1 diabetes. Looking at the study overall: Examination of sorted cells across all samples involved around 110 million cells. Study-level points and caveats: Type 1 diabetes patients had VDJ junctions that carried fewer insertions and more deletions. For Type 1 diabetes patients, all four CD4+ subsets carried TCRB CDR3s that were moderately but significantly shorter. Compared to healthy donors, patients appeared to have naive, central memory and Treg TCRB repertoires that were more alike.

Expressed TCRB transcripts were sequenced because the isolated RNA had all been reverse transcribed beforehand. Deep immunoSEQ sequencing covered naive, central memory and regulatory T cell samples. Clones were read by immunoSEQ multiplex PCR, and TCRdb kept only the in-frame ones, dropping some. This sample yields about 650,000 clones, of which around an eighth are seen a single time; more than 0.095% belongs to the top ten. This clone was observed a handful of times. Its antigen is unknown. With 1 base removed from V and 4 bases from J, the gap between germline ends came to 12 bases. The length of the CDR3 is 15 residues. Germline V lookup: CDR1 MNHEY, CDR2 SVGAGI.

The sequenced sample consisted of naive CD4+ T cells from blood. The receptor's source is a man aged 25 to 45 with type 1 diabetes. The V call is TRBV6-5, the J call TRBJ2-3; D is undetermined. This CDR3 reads CASSYFGLAADTQYF. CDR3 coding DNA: TGTGCCAGCAGTTACTTCGGCCTGGCCGCAGATACGCAGTATTTT.